This T cell receptor beta chain was sequenced for a study of blood T cell repertoires in COVID-19. Study details: Sources were T cells, B-cell-depleted T cells, or PBMCs; the material itself was cDNA or gDNA.

In the original analysis: Amplification of reference gene primers was used by the study to estimate nucleated cell counts. Libraries were prepared by immunoSEQ multiplex PCR; TCRdb keeps only in-frame clonotypes and omits some of them. Clone size and the V and J calls come from that table; the DNA yielded D and trimming. Of about 180,000 clones in the sample, 84% were seen once. V lost 4 bases, J lost 1 base, and 10 bases lay in between. CDR1 and CDR2 (germline): SQVTM, ANQGSEA. This CDR3 has 13 residues. The sequencing input was peripheral blood. The TCR was taken from a human donor in a cohort sampled during active COVID-19. The chain links TRBV29-1 to TRBJ2-5; tentative D call: TRBD2 (5 bases). The chain's CDR3 is CSVVWSGQETQYF. The DNA of the CDR3 is TGCAGCGTTGTCTGGAGCGGCCAAGAGACCCAGTACTTC.